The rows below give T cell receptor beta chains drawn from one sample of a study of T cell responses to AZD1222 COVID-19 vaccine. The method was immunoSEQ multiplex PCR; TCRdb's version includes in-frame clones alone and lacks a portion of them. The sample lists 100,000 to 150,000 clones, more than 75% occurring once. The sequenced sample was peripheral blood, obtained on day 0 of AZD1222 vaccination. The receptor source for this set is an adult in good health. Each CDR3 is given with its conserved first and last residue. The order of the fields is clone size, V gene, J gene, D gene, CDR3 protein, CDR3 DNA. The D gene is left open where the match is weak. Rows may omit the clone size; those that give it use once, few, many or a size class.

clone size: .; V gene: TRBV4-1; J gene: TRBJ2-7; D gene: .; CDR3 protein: CASSQGGTPYF; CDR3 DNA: TGCGCCAGCAGCCAAGGGGGGACACCGTACTTC
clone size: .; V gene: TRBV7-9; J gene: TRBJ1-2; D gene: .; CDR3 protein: CASSRSGGTDYGYTF; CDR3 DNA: TGTGCCAGCAGCCGGAGTGGCGGGACCGACTATGGCTACACCTTC
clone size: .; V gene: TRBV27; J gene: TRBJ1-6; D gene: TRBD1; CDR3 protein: CASSLRGQGRDSPLHF; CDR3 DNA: TGTGCCAGCAGTTTACGGGGACAGGGGCGAGATTCACCCCTCCACTTT
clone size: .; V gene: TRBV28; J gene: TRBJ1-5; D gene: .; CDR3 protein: CASSPGGGRQPQHF; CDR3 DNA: TGTGCCAGCAGTCCGGGGGGGGGAAGACAGCCCCAGCATTTT
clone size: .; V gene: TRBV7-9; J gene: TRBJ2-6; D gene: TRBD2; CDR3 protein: CASSPLRTSGASGANVLTF; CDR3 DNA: TGTGCCAGCAGCCCTCTTCGGACTAGCGGGGCCTCTGGGGCCAACGTCCTGACTTTC
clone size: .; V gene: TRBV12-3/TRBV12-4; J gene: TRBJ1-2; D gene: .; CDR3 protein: CASSLRTDGYTF; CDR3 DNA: TGTGCCAGCAGTTTGCGGACGGATGGCTACACCTTC
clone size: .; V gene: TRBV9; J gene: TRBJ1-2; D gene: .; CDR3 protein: CASSVGGASYGYTF; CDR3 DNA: TGTGCCAGCAGCGTAGGAGGGGCCTCCTATGGCTACACCTTC
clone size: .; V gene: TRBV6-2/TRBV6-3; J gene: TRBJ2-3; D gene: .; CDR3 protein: CASSYGGTRGLTDTQYF; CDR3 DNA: TGTGCCAGCAGTTACGGGGGAACCAGGGGTCTGACAGATACGCAGTATTTT
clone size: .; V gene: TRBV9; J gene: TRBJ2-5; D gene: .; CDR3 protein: CASSVEGVTGGTQYF; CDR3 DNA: TGTGCCAGCAGCGTAGAGGGGGTGACGGGGGGAACCCAGTACTTC
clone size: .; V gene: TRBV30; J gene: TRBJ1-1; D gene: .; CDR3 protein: CAWSWWGRDTEAFF; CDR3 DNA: TGTGCCTGGAGTTGGTGGGGAAGGGACACTGAAGCTTTCTTT
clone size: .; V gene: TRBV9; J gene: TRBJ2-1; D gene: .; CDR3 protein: CASSPRGEGEQFF; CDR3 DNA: TGTGCCAGCAGCCCCAGGGGGGAGGGTGAGCAGTTCTTC
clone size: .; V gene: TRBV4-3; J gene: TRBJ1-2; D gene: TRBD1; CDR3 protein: CASSLDRPYGYTF; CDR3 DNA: TGCGCCAGCAGCTTGGACAGGCCCTATGGCTACACCTTC
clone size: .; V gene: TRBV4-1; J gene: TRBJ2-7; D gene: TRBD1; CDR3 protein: CASSQRRQGAGEQYF; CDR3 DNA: TGCGCCAGCAGTCAAAGAAGACAGGGGGCGGGCGAGCAGTACTTC
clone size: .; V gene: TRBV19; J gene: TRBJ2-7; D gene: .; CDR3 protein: CASSTSWAPGKYF; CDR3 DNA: TGTGCCAGTAGTACCTCCTGGGCCCCAGGGAAGTACTTC
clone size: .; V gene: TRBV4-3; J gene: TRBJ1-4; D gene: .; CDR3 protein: CASSRGRTTNEKLFF; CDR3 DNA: TGCGCCAGCAGTCGGGGCAGGACAACTAATGAAAAACTGTTTTTT
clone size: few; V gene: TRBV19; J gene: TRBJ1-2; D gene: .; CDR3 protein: CASRSGGPDGYTF; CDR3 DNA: TGTGCCAGTAGGTCTGGGGGTCCTGATGGCTACACCTTC
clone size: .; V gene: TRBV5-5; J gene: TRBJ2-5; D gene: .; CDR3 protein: CASSLRLETQYF; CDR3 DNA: TGTGCCAGCAGCTTGAGATTAGAGACCCAGTACTTC
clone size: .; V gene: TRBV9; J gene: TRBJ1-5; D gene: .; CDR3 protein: CASSVDGDQPQHF; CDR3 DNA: TGTGCCAGCAGCGTAGACGGGGACCAGCCCCAGCATTTT
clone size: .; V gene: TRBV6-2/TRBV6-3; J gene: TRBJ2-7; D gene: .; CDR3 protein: CASSYRVEDEQYF; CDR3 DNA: TGTGCCAGCAGTTACAGGGTTGAGGACGAGCAGTACTTC